A single sample gave rise to the 3 T cell receptor beta chains below, sequenced in a study of blood T cell repertoires in COVID-19. Here immunoSEQ multiplex PCR was the method, and the copy in TCRdb shows in-frame clones only, minus some. The sample includes 100,000 to 150,000 clones, less than 90% seen only once; the top ten take more than 20%. The sample consisted of peripheral blood. These receptors were collected from a woman of 80 years or more with acute or convalescent COVID-19.

The chain recombines TRBV2 with TRBJ2-2; TRBD2 is a possible D gene (6 bases). Trimming pared 8 bases from V and 0 bases from J, leaving 10 bases between. CDR1 SNHLY and CDR2 FYNNEI come from the germline V gene. The CDR3 loop spans 14 amino acids. In DNA, the CDR3 is TGTGCCAGCCGGGGGAGCTCGAACACCGGGGAGCTGTTTTTT. Translation gives CASRGSSNTGELFF. Full variable domain (outside the CDR3, taken from reference TRBV2 and TRBJ2-2): EPEVTQTPSHQVTQMGQEVILRCVPISNHLYFYWYRQILGQKVEFLVSFYNNEISEKSEIFDDQFSVERPDGSNFTLKIRSTKLEDSAMYFCASRGSSNTGELFFGEGSRLTVL.

The genes are TRBV9 and TRBJ2-3, with 8 positions matching TRBD2. The CDR3 loop spans 17 amino acids. Germline CDR1 reads SGDLS; CDR2 reads YYNGEE. Trimming took 2 bases from V and 4 from J; bases not matched to a gene: 12. The CDR3: CASSVAPGGGTSDTQYF. The CDR3 region has the DNA TGTGCCAGCAGCGTCGCCCCCGGGGGGGGTACATCAGATACGCAGTATTTT.

The rearrangement joins TRBV6-5 to TRBJ1-5; D unresolved. The germline V gene encodes CDR1 MNHEY and CDR2 SVGAGI. This CDR3 has 12 amino acids. V lost 2 bases to trimming and J lost 6 bases, with 5 bases between them. DNA for the CDR3: TGTGCCAGCAGTTACAGCGGTCAGCCCCAGCATTTT. Its protein is CASSYSGQPQHF.